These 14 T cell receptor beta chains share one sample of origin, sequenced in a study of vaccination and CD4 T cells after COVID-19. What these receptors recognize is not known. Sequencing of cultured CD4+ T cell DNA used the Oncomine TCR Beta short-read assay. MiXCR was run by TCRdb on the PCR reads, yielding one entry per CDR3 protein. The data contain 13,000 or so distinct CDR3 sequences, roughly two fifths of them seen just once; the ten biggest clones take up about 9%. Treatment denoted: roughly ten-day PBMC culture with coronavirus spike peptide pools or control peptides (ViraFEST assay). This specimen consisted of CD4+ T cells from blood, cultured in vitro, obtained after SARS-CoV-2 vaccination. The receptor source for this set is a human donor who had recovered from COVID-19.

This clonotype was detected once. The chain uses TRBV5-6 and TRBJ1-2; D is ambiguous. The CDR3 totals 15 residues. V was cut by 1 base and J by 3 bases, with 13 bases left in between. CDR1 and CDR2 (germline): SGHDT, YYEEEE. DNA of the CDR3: TGTGCCAGCAGCTTGTATATGCAAGTGGACTATGGCTACACCTTC. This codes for CASSLYMQVDYGYTF.

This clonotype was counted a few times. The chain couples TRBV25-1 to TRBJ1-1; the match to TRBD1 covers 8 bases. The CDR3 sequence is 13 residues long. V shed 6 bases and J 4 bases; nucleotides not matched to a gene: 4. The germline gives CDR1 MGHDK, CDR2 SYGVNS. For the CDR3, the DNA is TGTGCCAGCAGGGACAGGGACTCCACTGAAGCTTTCTTT. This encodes CASRDRDSTEAFF.

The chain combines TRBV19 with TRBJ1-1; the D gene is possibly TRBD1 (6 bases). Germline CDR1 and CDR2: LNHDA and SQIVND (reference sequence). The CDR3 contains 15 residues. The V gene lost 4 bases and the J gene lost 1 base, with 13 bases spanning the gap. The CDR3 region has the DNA TGTGCCAGTAGTACAGGGAAGGGACAGAACACTGAAGCTTTCTTT. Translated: CASSTGKGQNTEAFF.

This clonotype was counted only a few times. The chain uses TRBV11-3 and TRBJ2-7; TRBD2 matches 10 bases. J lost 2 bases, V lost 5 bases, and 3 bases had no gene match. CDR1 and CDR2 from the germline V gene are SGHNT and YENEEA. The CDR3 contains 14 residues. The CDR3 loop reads CASSQLAGPYEQYF. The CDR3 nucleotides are TGTGCCAGCAGCCAACTAGCGGGGCCCTACGAGCAGTACTTC.

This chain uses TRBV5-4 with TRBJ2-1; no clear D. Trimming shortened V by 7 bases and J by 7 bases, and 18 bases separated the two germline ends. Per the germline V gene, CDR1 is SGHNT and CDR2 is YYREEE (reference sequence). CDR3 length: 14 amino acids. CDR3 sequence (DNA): TGTGCCAGCGCCTTCGGTCCGAGAAGGAATGAGCAGTTCTTC. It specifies CASAFGPRRNEQFF. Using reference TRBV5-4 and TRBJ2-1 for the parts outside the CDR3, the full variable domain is ETGVTQSPTHLIKTRGQQVTLRCSSQSGHNTVSWYQQALGQGPQFIFQYYREEENGRGNFPPRFSGLQFPNYSSELNVNALELDDSALYLCASAFGPRRNEQFFGPGTRLTVL.

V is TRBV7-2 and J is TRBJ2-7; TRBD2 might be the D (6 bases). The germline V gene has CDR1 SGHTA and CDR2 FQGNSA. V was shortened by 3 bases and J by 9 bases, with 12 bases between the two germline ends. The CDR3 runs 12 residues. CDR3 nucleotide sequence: TGTGCCAGCAGCTTCGGGGGTAATGGGCAGTACTTC. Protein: CASSFGGNGQYF.

The CDR3 DNA reads TGTGCCAGCACCGAAGGACTTACGTTCATTCTTCCCGGGGAGCTGTTTTTT. This gives the protein CASTEGLTFILPGELFF. The rearrangement joins TRBV6-2 or TRBV6-3 to TRBJ2-2; a weak D match, TRBD2 (5 bases). The CDR3 length is 17 residues. Trimming cost V 7 bases and J 6 bases, with 24 bases left between them. The germline CDR1 and CDR2 sequences are MNHEY and SVGEGT.

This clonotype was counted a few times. The CDR3 DNA is TGTGCCAGCAGTTACAATGGTCCTAGGATCAGAGAGACCCAGTACTTC. Its protein is CASSYNGPRIRETQYF. V and J are TRBV6-5 and TRBJ2-5; D is unclear. This CDR3 is 16 amino acids long. Looked up from germline, CDR1 is MNHEY and CDR2 is SVGAGI. V was clipped by 2 bases and J by 4 bases, with 17 bases between them.

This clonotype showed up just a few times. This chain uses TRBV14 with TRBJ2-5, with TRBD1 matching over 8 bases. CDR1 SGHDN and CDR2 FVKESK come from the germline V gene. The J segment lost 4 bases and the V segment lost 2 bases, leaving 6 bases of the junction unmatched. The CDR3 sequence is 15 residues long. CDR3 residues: CASSQMSGGAETQYF. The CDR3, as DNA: TGTGCCAGCAGCCAAATGTCAGGGGGCGCAGAGACCCAGTACTTC.

CDR3 in amino acids: CASSFQWGGTDTQYF. The CDR3 bases are TGTGCCAGCAGCTTTCAGTGGGGGGGCACAGATACGCAGTATTTT. The V call is TRBV6-1, the J call TRBJ2-3; D is perhaps TRBD2 (6 bases). The length of the CDR3 is 15 residues. Germline V gene data show CDR1 as MNHNS and CDR2 as SASEGT. V dropped 6 bases and J dropped 1 base, with 14 bases sitting between them.

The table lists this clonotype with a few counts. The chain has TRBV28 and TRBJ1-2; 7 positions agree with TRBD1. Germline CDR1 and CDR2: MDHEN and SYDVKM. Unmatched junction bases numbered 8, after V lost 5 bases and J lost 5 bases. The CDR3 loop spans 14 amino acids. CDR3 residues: CASSSPPGQYGYTF. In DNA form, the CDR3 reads TGTGCCAGCAGTAGCCCGCCGGGACAGTATGGCTACACCTTC.

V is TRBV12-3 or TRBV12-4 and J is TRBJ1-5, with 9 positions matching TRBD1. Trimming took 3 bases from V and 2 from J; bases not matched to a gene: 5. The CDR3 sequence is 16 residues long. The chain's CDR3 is CASSFGQGSGNQPQHF. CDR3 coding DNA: TGTGCCAGCAGTTTCGGACAGGGGTCGGGCAATCAGCCCCAGCATTTT.

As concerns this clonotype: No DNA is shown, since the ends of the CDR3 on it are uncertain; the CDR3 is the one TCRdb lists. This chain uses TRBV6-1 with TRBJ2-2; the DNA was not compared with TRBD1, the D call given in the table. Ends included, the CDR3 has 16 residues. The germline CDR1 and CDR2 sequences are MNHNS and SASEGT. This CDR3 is CASSTSRGGETGELFF.

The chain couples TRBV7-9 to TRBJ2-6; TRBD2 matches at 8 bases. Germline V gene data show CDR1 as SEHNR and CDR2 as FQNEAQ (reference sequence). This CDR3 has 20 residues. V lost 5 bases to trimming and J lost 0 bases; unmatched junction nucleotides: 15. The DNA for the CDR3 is TGTGCCAGCAGCCGGATCTCGGGGGGGCCGCTGAACTCTGGGGCCAACGTCCTGACTTTC. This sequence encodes CASSRISGGPLNSGANVLTF.